This section outlines one TCR beta chain sequence together with its context. These data are taken from a study of Ad26.COV2.S vaccination and SARS-CoV-2 variants. The CDR3 sequence is 19 residues long. The germline V gene encodes CDR1 MNHEY and CDR2 SMNVEV (reference sequence). V dropped 6 bases and J dropped 5 bases, with 29 bases sitting between them. Treatment in this sample: over 15 received Ad26.COV2.S at low or high dose, single or two shots; about five received placebo; per-sample allocation not given. All samples were drawn on day 63, counting from the first vaccine or placebo injection. Boston hosted the donor, who was an adult aged 18-55 years. Here immunoSEQ multiplex PCR was the method, and the copy in TCRdb shows in-frame clones only, minus some. The sample includes about 430,000 clones, 90% of them seen just once.

The sequenced sample was peripheral blood, obtained in a trial of Ad26.COV2.S vaccine versus placebo. The chain has TRBV27 and TRBJ2-1; weak D call: TRBD2 (7 bases). This receptor was taken from a person between 18 and 65 years old who received the Ad26.COV2.S COVID-19 vaccine or a placebo. DNA of the CDR3: TGTGCCAGCAGCTATGGGCCCGGGGGGCTGGTTCCCGACCACAATGAGCAGTTCTTC. Translating gives CASSYGPGGLVPDHNEQFF.